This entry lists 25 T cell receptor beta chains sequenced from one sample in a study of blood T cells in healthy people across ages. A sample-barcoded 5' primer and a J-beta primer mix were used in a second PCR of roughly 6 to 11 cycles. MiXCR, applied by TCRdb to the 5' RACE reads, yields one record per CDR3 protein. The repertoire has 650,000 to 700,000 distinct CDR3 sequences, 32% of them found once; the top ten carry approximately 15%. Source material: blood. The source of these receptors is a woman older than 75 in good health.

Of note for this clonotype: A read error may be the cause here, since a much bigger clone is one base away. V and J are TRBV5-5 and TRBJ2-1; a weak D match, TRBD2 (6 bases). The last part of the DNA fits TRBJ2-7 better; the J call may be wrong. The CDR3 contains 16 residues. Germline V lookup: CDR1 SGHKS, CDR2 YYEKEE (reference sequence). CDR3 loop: CASSPLSGSSYNEQYF. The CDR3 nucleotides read TGTGCCAGCAGCCCCCTTAGCGGAAGCTCCTACAATGAGCAGTACTTC.

CDR3 bases: TGTGCCAGCACCCCACTGCGCGGGGGTGGCAAAGAGACCCAGTACTTC. The encoded protein is CASTPLRGGGKETQYF. The chain couples TRBV6-2 or TRBV6-3 to TRBJ2-7, with TRBD2 identical over 7 bases. The J call may be mistaken, given a closer DNA end match to TRBJ2-5. CDR1 is MNHEY and CDR2 is SVGEGT in the germline V gene. This CDR3 is 16 amino acids long.

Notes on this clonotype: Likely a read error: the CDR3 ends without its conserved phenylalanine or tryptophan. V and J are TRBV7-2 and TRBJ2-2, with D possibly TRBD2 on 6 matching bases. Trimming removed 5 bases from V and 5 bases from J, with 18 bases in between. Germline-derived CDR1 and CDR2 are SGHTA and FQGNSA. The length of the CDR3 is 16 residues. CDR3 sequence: CASSRSGIRGTGELFC. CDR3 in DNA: TGTGCCAGCAGCCGATCAGGCATTCGGGGGACCGGGGAGCTGTTTTGT.

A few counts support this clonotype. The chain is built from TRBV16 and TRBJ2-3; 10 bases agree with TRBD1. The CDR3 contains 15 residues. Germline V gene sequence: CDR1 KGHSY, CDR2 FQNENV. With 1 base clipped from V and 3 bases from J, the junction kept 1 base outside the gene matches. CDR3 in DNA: TGTGCCAGCAGCCAATTGGGACAGGGGACAGATACGCAGTATTTT. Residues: CASSQLGQGTDTQYF.

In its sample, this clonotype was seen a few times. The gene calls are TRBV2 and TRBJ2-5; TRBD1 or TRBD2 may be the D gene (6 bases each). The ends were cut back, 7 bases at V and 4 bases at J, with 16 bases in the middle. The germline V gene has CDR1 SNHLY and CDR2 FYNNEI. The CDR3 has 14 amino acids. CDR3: CASMADRRGETQYF. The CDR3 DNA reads TGTGCCAGCATGGCCGACAGGAGGGGAGAGACCCAGTACTTC.

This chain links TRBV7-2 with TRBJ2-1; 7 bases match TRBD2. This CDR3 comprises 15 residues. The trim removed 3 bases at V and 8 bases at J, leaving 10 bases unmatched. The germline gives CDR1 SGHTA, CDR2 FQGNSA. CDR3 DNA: TGTGCCAGCAGCTTGGCAGGGTGGGGGGGGGATGAGCAGTTCTTC. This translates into CASSLAGWGGDEQFF.

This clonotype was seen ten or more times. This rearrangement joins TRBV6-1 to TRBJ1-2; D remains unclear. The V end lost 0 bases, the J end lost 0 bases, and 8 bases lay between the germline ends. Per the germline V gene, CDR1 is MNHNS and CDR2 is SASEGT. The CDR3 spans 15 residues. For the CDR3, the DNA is TGTGCCAGCAGTGAAGCCGTGCAAGCTAACTATGGCTACACCTTC. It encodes CASSEAVQANYGYTF.

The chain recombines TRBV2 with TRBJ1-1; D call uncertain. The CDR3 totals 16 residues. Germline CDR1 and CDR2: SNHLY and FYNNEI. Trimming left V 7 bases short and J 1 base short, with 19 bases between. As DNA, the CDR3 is TGTGCCAGCAAGTTAACTCGGGTCGGCGCGAACACTGAAGCTTTCTTT. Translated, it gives CASKLTRVGANTEAFF. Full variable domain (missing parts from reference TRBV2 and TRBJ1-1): EPEVTQTPSHQVTQMGQEVILRCVPISNHLYFYWYRQILGQKVEFLVSFYNNEISEKSEIFDDQFSVERPDGSNFTLKIRSTKLEDSAMYFCASKLTRVGANTEAFFGQGTRLTVV.

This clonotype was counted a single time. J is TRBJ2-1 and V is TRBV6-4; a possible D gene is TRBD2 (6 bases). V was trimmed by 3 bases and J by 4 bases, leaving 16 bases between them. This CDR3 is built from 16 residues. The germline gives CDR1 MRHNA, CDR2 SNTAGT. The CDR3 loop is CASSESSGFSYNEQFF. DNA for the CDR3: TGTGCCAGCAGTGAGAGCAGCGGGTTTTCTTACAATGAGCAGTTCTTC.

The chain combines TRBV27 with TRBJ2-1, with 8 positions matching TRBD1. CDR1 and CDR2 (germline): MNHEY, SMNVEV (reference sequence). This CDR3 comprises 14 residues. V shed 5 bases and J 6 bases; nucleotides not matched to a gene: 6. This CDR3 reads CASSDRGRVNEQFF. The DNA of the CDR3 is TGTGCCAGCAGTGACAGGGGACGGGTCAATGAGCAGTTCTTC.

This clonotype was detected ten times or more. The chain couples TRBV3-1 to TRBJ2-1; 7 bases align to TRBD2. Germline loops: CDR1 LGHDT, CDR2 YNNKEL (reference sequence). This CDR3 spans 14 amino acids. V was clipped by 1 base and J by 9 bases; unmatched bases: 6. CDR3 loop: CASSQAARGTEQFF. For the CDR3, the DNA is TGTGCCAGCAGCCAAGCGGCGCGGGGGACTGAGCAGTTCTTC.

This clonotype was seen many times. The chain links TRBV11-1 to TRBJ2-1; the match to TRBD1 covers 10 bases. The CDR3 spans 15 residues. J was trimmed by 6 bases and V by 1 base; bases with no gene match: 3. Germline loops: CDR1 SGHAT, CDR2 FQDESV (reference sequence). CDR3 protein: CASSLGRDRGNEQFF. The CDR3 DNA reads TGTGCCAGCAGCTTAGGCCGGGACAGGGGCAATGAGCAGTTCTTC.

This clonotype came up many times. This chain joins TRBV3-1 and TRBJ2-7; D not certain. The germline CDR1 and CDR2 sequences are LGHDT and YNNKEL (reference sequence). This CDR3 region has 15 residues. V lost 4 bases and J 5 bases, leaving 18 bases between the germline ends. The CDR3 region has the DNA TGTGCCAGCAGCCCTTCTCCAACCTTAACGGACGAGCAGTACTTC. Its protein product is CASSPSPTLTDEQYF.

CDR3 coding DNA: TGTGCCAGCAGTGAGACACATAGCAATCAGCCCCAGCATTTT. Translating gives CASSETHSNQPQHF. The genes are TRBV2 and TRBJ1-5; D call uncertain. CDR1 and CDR2 from the germline V gene are SNHLY and FYNNEI. This CDR3 is 14 amino acids long. V lost 3 bases to trimming and J lost 0 bases, with 6 bases between them.

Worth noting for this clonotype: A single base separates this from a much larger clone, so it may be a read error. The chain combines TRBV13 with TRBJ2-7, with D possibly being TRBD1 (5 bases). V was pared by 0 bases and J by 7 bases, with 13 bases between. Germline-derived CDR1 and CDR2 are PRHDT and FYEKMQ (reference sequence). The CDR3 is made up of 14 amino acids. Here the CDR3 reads CASSLGPRANEQYF. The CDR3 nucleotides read TGTGCCAGCAGCTTAGGTCCCAGGGCCAATGAGCAGTACTTC.

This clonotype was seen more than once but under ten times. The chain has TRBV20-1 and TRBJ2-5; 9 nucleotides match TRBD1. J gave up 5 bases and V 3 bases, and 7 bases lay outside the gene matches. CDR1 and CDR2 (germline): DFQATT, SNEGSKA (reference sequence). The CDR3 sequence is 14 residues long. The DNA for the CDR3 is TGCAGTGCTAGTGTACAGGGGGCTCGGGAGACCCAGTACTTC. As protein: CSASVQGARETQYF.

The CDR3 nucleotides are TGCAGCGTTGCGGAGGAGAGCGGCAATCAGCCCCAGCATTTT. Translation: CSVAEESGNQPQHF. The chain couples TRBV29-1 to TRBJ1-5; D remains ambiguous. V lost 4 bases and J lost 2, with 12 bases in between. This CDR3 is 14 amino acids long. The germline CDR1 and CDR2 sequences are SQVTM and ANQGSEA.

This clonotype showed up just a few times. DNA for the CDR3: TGTGCCAGCGTTTCCCAGGGGGGGGGGAATGAGCAGTTCTTC. Translation gives CASVSQGGGNEQFF. V is TRBV7-9 and J is TRBJ2-1; either TRBD1 or TRBD2 may fit D (7 bases each). Trimming stripped 8 bases from V and 7 bases from J, with 18 bases between. Germline V gene sequence: CDR1 SEHNR, CDR2 FQNEAQ (reference sequence). The CDR3 spans 14 residues.

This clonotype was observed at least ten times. The CDR3: CASSLVAGTGNEQYF. In nucleotides, the CDR3 is TGTGCCAGCAGTTTAGTAGCAGGGACGGGGAACGAGCAGTACTTC. This sequence joins TRBV12-3 or TRBV12-4 and TRBJ2-7; D tentatively reads TRBD1 or TRBD2 (5 bases each). This CDR3 contains 15 residues. V lost 1 base to trimming and J lost 5 bases, with 15 bases between them.

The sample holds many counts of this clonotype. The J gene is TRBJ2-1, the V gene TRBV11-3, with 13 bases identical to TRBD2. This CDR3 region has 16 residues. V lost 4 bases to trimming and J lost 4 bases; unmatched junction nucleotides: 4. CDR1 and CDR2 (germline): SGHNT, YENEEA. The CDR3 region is CASSSGLAGVYNEQFF. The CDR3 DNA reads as TGTGCCAGCAGCTCAGGACTAGCGGGGGTGTACAATGAGCAGTTCTTC.

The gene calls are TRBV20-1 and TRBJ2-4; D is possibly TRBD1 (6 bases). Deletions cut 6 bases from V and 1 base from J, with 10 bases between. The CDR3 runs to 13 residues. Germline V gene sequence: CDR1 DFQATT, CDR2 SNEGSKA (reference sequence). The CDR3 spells CSANGQAKNIQYF. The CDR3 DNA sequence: TGCAGTGCAAACGGACAGGCCAAAAACATTCAGTACTTC.

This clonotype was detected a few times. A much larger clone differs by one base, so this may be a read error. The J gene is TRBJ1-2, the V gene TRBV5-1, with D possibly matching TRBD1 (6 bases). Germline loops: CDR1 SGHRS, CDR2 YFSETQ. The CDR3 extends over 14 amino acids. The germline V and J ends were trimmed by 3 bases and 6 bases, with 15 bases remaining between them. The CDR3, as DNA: TGCGCCAGCAGCTGGATGACAGGACAAAATGGCTACACCTTC. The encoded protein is CASSWMTGQNGYTF.

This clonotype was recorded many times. The CDR3 nucleotides read TGTGCCAGCAGCCCCGGGGCAGACCTGAACACTGAAGCTTTCTTT. Its translation: CASSPGADLNTEAFF. The gene calls are TRBV11-2 and TRBJ1-1; D is possibly TRBD1 (5 bases). The V gene's germline CDR1 is SGHAT and CDR2 FQNNGV. With 5 bases removed from V and 0 bases from J, the gap between germline ends came to 13 bases. The length of the CDR3 is 15 residues.

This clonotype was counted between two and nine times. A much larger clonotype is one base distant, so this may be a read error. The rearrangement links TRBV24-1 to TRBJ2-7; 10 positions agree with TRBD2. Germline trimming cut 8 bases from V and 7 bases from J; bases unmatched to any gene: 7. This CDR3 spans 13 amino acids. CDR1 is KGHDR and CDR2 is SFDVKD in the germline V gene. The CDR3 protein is CATTSSGGNEQYF. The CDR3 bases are TGTGCCACCACTTCTAGCGGGGGCAATGAGCAGTACTTC.

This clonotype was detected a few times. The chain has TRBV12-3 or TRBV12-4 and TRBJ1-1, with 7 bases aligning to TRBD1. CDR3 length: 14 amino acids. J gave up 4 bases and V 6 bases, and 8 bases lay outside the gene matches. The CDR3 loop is CASSPARGGTEAFF. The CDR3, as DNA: TGTGCCAGCAGCCCGGCCAGGGGGGGCACTGAAGCTTTCTTT.